The clone carrying this TCR beta chain occurred once. Its antigen remains unknown. It was second doses at about 4 or about 12 weeks that were pooled. Clones were sequenced by immunoSEQ multiplex PCR, and TCRdb holds only the in-frame ones, with some missing. The sample lists roughly 140,000 clones, roughly 90% occurring once. This specimen belongs to a study of T cell responses to AZD1222 COVID-19 vaccine. General study points: Among spike-specific TCRs, nearly half reportedly target unmutated variant regions. Every sample of the repertoires postdated the peak T cell response.

Germline lookup yields CDR1 LNHDA and CDR2 SQIVND (reference sequence). This CDR3 is 16 amino acids long. Between the trimmed V and J ends, which lost 3 bases and 4 bases, there was a span of 15 bases. This clonotype was sampled from an adult who received the AZD1222 COVID-19 vaccine. This chain links TRBV19 with TRBJ2-2, with D tentatively TRBD1 or TRBD2 (5 bases each). This sample comprised peripheral blood, obtained 28 days after the second AZD1222 dose. The DNA for the CDR3 is TGTGCCAGTAGTATTTTGCCGGGGCGCGGCACCGGGGAGCTGTTTTTT. Translating gives CASSILPGRGTGELFF.